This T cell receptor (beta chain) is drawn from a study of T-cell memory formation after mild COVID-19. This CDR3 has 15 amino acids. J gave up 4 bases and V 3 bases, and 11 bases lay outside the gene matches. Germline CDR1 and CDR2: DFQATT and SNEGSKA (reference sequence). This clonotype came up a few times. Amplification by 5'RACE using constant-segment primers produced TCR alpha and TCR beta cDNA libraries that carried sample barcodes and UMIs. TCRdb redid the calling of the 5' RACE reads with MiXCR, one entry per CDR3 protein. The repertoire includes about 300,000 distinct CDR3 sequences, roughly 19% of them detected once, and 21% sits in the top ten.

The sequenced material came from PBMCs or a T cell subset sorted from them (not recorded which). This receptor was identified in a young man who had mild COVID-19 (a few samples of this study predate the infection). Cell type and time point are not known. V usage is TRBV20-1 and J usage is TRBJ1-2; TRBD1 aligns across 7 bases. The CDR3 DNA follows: TGCAGTGCTAGGAGAGGGGGCAGGGATACCTATGGCTACACCTTC. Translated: CSARRGGRDTYGYTF.